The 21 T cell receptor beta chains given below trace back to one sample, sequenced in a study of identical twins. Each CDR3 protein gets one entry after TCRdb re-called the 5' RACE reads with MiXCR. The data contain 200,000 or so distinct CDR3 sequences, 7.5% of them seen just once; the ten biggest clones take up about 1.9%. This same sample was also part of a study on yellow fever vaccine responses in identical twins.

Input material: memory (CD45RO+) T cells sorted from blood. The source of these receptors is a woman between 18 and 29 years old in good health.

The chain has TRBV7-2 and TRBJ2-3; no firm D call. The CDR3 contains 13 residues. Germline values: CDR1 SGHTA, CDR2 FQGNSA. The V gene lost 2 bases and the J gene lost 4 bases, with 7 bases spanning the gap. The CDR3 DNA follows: TGTGCCAGCAGCTTACCCTTTCCAGATACGCAGTATTTT. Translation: CASSLPFPDTQYF.

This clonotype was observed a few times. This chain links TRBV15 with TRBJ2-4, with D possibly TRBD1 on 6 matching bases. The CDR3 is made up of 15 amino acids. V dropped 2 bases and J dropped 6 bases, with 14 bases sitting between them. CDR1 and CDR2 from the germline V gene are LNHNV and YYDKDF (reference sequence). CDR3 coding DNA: TGTGCCACCAGCAGACAGGGGCTAATGGGAAACATTCAGTACTTC. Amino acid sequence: CATSRQGLMGNIQYF.

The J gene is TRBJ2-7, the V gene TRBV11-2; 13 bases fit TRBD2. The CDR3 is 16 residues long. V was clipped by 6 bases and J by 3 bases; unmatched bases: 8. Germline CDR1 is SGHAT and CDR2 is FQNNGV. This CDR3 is CASSSLGTSGNYEQYF. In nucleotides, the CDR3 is TGTGCCAGCAGTTCCCTCGGGACTAGCGGGAACTACGAGCAGTACTTC.

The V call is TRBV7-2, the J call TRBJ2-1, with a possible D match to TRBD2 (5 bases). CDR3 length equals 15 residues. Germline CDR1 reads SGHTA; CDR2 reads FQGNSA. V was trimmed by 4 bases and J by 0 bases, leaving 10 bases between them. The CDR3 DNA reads TGTGCCAGCAGCTCTAGCATCAGCTCCTACAATGAGCAGTTCTTC. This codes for CASSSSISSYNEQFF.

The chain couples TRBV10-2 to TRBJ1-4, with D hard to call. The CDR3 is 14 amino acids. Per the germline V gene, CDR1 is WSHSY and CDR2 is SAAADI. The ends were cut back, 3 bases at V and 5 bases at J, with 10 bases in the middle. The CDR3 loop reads CASSETWANEKLFF. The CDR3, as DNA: TGCGCCAGCAGTGAAACCTGGGCAAATGAAAAACTGTTTTTT.

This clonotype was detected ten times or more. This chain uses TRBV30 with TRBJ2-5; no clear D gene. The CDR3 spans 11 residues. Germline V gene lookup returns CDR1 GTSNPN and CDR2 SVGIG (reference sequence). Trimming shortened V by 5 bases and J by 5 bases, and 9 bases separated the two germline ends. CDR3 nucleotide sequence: TGTGCCTGGCAGTCCAGGGAGACCCAGTACTTC. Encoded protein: CAWQSRETQYF.

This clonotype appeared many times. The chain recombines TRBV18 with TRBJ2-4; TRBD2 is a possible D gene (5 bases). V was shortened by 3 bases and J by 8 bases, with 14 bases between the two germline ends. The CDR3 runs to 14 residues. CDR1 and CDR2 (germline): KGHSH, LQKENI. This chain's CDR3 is CASSPSGSRDIQYF. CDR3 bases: TGTGCCAGCTCACCCAGCGGATCACGGGACATTCAGTACTTC. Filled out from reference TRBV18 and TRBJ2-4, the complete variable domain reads NAGVMQNPRHLVRRRGQEARLRCSPMKGHSHVYWYRQLPEEGLKFMVYLQKENIIDESGMPKERFSAEFPKEGPSILRIQQVVRGDSAAYFCASSPSGSRDIQYFGAGTRLSVL.

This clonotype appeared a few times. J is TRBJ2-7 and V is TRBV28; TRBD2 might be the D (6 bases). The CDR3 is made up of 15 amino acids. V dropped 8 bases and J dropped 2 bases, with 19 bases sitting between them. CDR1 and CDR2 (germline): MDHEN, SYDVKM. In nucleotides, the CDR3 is TGTGCCAGCCTAGGGCCGGGACTCGACGCCTACGAGCAGTACTTC. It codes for CASLGPGLDAYEQYF.

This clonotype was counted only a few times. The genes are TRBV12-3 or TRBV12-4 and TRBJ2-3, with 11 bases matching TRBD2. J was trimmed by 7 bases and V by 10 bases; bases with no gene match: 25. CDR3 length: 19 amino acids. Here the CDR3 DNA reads TGTGCCATCGCCCTACGGCTAGCGGGGGGCCGGGTGAACCTAAATACGCAGTATTTT. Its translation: CAIALRLAGGRVNLNTQYF.

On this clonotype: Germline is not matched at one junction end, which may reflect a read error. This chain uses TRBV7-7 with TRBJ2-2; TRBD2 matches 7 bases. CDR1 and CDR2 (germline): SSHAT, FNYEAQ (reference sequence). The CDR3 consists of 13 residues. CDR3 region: CASSKTSPGELFF. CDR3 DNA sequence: TGTGCTAGCAGCAAGACTAGCCCCGGGGAGCTGTTTTTT.

CDR3 bases: TGTGCCAGCAGCTTCTACGGGACAGGGACCTACGAGCAGTACTTC. Amino acids: CASSFYGTGTYEQYF. The chain has TRBV7-2 and TRBJ2-7, with 9 bases matching TRBD1. CDR3 length equals 15 residues. V lost 3 bases, J lost 2 bases, and 5 bases stayed unmatched. Germline assignment: CDR1 SGHTA and CDR2 FQGNSA.

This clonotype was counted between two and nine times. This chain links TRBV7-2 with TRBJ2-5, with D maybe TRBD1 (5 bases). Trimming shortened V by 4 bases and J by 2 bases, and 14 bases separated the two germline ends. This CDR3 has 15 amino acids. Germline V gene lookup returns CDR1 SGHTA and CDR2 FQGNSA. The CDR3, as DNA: TGTGCCAGCAGCTCGCGAATCAGGGCACAAGAGACCCAGTACTTC. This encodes CASSSRIRAQETQYF. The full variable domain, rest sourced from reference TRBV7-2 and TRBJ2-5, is GAGVSQSPSNKVTEKGKDVELRCDPISGHTALYWYRQSLGQGLEFLIYFQGNSAPDKSGLPSDRFSAERTGGSVSTLTIQRTQQEDSAVYLCASSSRIRAQETQYFGPGTRLLVL.

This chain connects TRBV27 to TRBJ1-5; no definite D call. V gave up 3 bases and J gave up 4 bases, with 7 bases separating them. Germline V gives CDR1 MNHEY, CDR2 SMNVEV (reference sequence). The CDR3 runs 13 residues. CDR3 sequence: CASSFGLNQPQHF. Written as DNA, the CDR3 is TGTGCCAGCAGTTTCGGACTTAATCAGCCCCAGCATTTT.

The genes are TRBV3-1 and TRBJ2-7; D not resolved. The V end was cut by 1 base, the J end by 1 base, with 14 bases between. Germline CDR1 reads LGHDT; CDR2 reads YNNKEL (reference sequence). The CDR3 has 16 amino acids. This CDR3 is CASSQVSGRGSYEQYF. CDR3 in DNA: TGTGCCAGCAGCCAAGTATCCGGGCGTGGGTCCTACGAGCAGTACTTC.

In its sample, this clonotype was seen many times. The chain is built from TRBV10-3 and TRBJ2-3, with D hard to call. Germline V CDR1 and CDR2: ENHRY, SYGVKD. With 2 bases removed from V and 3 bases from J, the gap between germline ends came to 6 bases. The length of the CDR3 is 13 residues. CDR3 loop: CAISEEPTDTQYF. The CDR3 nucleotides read TGTGCCATCAGTGAGGAACCTACAGATACGCAGTATTTT.

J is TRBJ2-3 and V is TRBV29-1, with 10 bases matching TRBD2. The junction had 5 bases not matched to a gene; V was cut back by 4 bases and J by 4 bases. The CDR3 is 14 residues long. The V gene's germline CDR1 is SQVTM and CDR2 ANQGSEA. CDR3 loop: CSVASSGSADTQYF. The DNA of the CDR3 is TGCAGCGTTGCCTCTAGCGGGAGCGCAGATACGCAGTATTTT.

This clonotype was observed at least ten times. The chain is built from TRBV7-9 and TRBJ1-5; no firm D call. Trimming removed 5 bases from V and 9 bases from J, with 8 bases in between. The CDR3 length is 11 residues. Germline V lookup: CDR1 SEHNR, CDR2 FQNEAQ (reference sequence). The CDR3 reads CASSDEGPQHF. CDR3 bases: TGTGCCAGCAGCGACGAGGGGCCCCAGCATTTT. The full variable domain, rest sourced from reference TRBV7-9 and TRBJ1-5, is DTGVSQNPRHKITKRGQNVTFRCDPISEHNRLYWYRQTLGQGPEFLTYFQNEAQLEKSRLLSDRFSAERPKGSFSTLEIQRTEQGDSAMYLCASSDEGPQHFGDGTRLSIL.

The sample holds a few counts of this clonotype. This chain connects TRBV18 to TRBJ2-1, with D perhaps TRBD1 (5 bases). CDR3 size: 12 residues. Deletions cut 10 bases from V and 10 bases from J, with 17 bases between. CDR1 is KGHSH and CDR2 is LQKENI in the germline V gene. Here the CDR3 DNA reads TGTGCCACCCGAGAAGGGGTTTGGGAGCAGTTCTTC. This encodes CATREGVWEQFF.

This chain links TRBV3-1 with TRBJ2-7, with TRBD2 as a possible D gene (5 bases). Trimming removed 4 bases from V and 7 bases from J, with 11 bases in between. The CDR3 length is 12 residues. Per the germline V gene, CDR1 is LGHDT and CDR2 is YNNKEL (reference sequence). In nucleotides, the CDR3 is TGTGCCAGCAGCCCGGGGTTGGGTGAGCAGTACTTC. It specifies CASSPGLGEQYF.

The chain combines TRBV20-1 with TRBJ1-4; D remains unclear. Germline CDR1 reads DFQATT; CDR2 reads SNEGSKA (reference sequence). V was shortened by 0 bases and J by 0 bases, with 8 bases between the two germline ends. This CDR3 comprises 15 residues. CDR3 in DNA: TGCAGTGCTAGAGATTTCCGGACAACTAATGAAAAACTGTTTTTT. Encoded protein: CSARDFRTTNEKLFF.

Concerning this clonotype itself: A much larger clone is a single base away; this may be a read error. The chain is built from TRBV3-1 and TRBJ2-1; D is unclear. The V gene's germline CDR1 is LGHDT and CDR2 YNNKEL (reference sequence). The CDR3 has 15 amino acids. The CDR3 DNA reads TGTGCCAGCAACCAATCCCAGCGTGGTCACAATGAGCAGTTCTTC. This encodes CASNQSQRGHNEQFF.